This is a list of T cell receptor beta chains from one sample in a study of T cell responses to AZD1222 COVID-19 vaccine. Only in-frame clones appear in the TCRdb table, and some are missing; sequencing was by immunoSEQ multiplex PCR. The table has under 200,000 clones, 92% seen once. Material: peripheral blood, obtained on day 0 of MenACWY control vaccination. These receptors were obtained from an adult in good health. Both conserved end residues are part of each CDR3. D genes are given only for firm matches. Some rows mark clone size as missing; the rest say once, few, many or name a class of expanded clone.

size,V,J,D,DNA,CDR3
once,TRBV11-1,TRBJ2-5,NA,TGTGCCAGCAGCTTAGAACTCGCGGTGCTCCAAGAGACCCAGTACTTC,CASSLELAVLQETQYF
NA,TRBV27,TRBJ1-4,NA,TGTGCCAGCAGTTCCCATCCGAGGGGTGGTAATGAAAAACTGTTTTTT,CASSSHPRGGNEKLFF
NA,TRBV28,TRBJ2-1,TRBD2,TGTGCCAGCAGTATCGGACTAGCGGGAGTGGGTGAGCAGTTCTTC,CASSIGLAGVGEQFF
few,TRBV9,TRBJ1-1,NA,TGTGCCAGCAGCTCCGGACAGTCGAACACTGAAGCTTTCTTT,CASSSGQSNTEAFF
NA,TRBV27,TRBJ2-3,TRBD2,TGTGCCAGCAGTTCCAGCGGGAGGGCCGCGGCAGATACGCAGTATTTT,CASSSSGRAAADTQYF
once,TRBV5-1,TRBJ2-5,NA,TGCGCCAGCAGCTTGGCACCCTCCGGGACTCAAGAGACCCAGTACTTC,CASSLAPSGTQETQYF
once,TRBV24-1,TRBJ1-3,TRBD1,TGTGCCACCAGTGATATACCGGGACAGGACAACACCATATATTTT,CATSDIPGQDNTIYF
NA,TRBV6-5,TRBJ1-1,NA,TGTGCCAGCAGTTTGGGCCACAACACTGAAGCTTTCTTT,CASSLGHNTEAFF
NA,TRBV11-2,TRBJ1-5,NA,TGTGCCAGCAGCCCTCAGTCCGGTCAGCCCCAGCATTTT,CASSPQSGQPQHF
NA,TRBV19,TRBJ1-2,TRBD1,TGTGCCAGTATCAGGACAGGGGAGGCCCCCTCCGGCTACACCTTC,CASIRTGEAPSGYTF
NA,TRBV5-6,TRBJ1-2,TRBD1,TGTGCCAGCAGCGGCGGGACAGGGAAAGGCTACACCTTC,CASSGGTGKGYTF
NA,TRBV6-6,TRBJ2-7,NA,TGTGCCAGCAGCCCGACACGGTCCTACGAGCAGTACTTC,CASSPTRSYEQYF
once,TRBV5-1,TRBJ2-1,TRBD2,TGCGCCAGCAGCTTGGTGGCGGGAGCAAATGAGCAGTTCTTC,CASSLVAGANEQFF
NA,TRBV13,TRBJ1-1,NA,TGTGCCAGCAGCACCGGAGTCCTGGGATTATGGAACACTGAAGCTTTCTTT,CASSTGVLGLWNTEAFF
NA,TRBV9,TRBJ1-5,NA,TGTGCCAGCAGCGTCGGGGAAGGACGCAATCAGCCCCAGCATTTT,CASSVGEGRNQPQHF
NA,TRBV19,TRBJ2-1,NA,TGTGCCAGTAGTATACTTGGGACCAGGTTCTTC,CASSILGTRFF
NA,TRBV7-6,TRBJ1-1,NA,TGTGCCAGCAGCTTAGGGCAGAACACTGAAGCTTTCTTT,CASSLGQNTEAFF
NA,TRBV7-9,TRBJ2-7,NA,TGTGCCAGCAGCTTACAGGGAGCCTACGAGCAGTACTTC,CASSLQGAYEQYF
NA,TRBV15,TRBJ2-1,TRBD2,TGTGCCACCAGCAGAGATCTTATAGCGGGAGTGCGTGAGCAGTTCTTC,CATSRDLIAGVREQFF
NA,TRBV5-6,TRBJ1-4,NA,TGTGCCAGCAGCTTGGTGGTGGACAGCCGTAATGAAAAACTGTTTTTT,CASSLVVDSRNEKLFF
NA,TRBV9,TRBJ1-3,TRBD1,TGTGCCAGCAGCGTAGTGGGACAGAGTGGAAACACCATATATTTT,CASSVVGQSGNTIYF
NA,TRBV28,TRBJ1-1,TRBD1,TGTGCCAGCAGGGCCGGGACAGGGAACACTGAAGCTTTCTTT,CASRAGTGNTEAFF
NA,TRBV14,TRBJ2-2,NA,TGTGCCAGCAGCCGGGACCGCTCAGCGGGGGAGCTGTTTTTT,CASSRDRSAGELFF
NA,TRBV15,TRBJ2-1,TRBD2,TGTGCCACCAGCAGGTATAGCGGGAGGCCCTACAATGAGCAGTTCTTC,CATSRYSGRPYNEQFF
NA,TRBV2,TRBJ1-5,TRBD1,TGTGCCAGCAAAGCAGGGGGGCGCAATCAGCCCCAGCATTTT,CASKAGGRNQPQHF
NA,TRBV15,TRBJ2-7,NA,TGTGCCACCAGCAGAGAAAGAACAGGGCGGGGTAGCGAGCAGTACTTC,CATSRERTGRGSEQYF
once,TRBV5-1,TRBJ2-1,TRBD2,TGCGCCAGCAGCCCGGGACTAGCGCTCTACAATGAGCAGTTCTTC,CASSPGLALYNEQFF
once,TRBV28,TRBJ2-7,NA,TGTGCCAGCAGTTTATTCAGTGGGGGAGTTTACGAGCAGTACTTC,CASSLFSGGVYEQYF
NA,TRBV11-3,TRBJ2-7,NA,TGTGCCAGCAGCCGAATAACTCTACCATCCTACGAGCAGTACTTC,CASSRITLPSYEQYF
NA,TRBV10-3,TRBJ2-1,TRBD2,TGTGCCATCAGTCCCGGGACTAGCGCCAACAATGAGCAGTTCTTC,CAISPGTSANNEQFF
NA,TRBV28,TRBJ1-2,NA,TGTGCCAGCAGTTTTCGGGGGCGGCTAGGTGGCTACACCTTC,CASSFRGRLGGYTF
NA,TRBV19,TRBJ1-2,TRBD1,TGTGCCAGTTCCCCGGACAGGGTCCCGCTTAACTATGGCTACACCTTC,CASSPDRVPLNYGYTF
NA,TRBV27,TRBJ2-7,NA,TGTGCCAGCAGTTTAGTCGGGCGGGACGGCTCCTACGAGCAGTACTTC,CASSLVGRDGSYEQYF
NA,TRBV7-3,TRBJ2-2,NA,TGTGCCAGCAGCCGAGCGGGCACCGGGGAGCTGTTTTTT,CASSRAGTGELFF
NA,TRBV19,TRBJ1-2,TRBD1,TGTGCCAGTAGCCCTACGAGGACAGGGGGCTTTAGCTATGGCTACACCTTC,CASSPTRTGGFSYGYTF
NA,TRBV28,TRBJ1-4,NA,TGTGCCAGCAGTTTAGGTGGAGTAGATGAAAAACTGTTTTTT,CASSLGGVDEKLFF
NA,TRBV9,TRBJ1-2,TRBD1,TGTGCCAGCAGCGTAGCAGGGGGTTCCCCTGGTGGCTACACCTTC,CASSVAGGSPGGYTF
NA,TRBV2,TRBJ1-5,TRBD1,TGTGCCAGCAGATGGACAGGGTCGAATCAGCCCCAGCATTTT,CASRWTGSNQPQHF
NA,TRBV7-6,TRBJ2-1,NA,TGTGCCAGCAGCTTAACGCGAGCGGGCAATGAGCAGTTCTTC,CASSLTRAGNEQFF
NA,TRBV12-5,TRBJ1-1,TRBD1,TGTGCTAGTGGTTTGACCCACAGGGGAGACACTGAAGCTTTCTTT,CASGLTHRGDTEAFF
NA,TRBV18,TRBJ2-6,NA,TGTGCCAGCTCACCCGTTGGCTTGTATCCGGGGGCCAACGTCCTGACTTTC,CASSPVGLYPGANVLTF